This TCR beta chain came from a study of response to subunit inactivated influenza vaccine. This CDR3 is built from 15 residues. Germline loops: CDR1 LGHNA, CDR2 YSLEER. V was shortened by 1 base and J by 8 bases, with 15 bases between the two germline ends. Via MiXCR, TCRdb re-called the RT-PCR reads, giving one row per CDR3 protein. The repertoire includes about 240,000 distinct CDR3 sequences, 9% to 15% of them detected once, and 7.8% sits in the top ten. Concerning this clonotype itself: Its antigen is undetermined.

Overall study findings and caveats: Each seasonal influenza vaccination recruits few new T cells, the authors suggested.

The source was non-naive T cells sorted from PBMCs, collected 14 days before vaccination. The clonotype originates from a man between 50 and 59 years old who received an inactivated influenza vaccine. The chain has TRBV4-3 and TRBJ2-1; D might be TRBD1 (7 bases). CDR3 protein: CASSQVGGGVHEQFF. The CDR3 DNA is TGCGCCAGCAGCCAAGTCGGAGGGGGCGTCCATGAGCAGTTCTTC.